The source of this T cell receptor (beta chain) is a study of radiotherapy plus CTLA-4 blockade in lung cancer (dated by TCRdb to about 2018). With respect to the entire study: Among enrolled patients, 15% to 20% had an objective response and 25% to 35% reached disease control. What the work shows at the level of the full study, not this receptor alone: After treatment with radiotherapy and ipilimumab, TCR clones that originated in tumors expanded in peripheral blood. The strongest predictors of response were reported to be early dynamic shifts in blood T cell clones along with a rise in serum interferon-beta following radiation.

Regarding this clone: What antigen it recognizes has not been identified. Per-base qualities were not stored, and no clone one base away is much larger.

In this study, focal radiation therapy paired with CTLA-4 blockade (ipilimumab) was tested in patients who had chemo-refractory metastatic non-small-cell lung cancer. Library method: the immunoSEQ multiplex PCR assay. In its TCRdb copy, this immuneACCESS table keeps in-frame sequences only and misses some clones. Where compared with another copy, unresolved V genes explain less than half of these, and the others have no known cause. The sample table contains some 78,000 clones; only one count was recorded for more than 75% of them. 2% to 2.5% of the sample lies in the top ten. For CDR1 and CDR2, the germline V gene (reference sequence) lists MNHNY and SVGAGI. Its CDR3 holds 14 amino acids, cysteine through phenylalanine. The read is trimmed to its CDR3 DNA, 42 bases read in frame from base 1. The germline ends are 8 bases apart after V is trimmed by 0 bases and J by 5 bases.

The receptor was derived from a human donor with non-small cell lung cancer who had a partial response to radiotherapy plus ipilimumab. The V gene is TRBV6-6 and the J gene is TRBJ1-5; D gene: possibly TRBD1, on 5 matching bases. The material sequenced was peripheral blood, taken from a patient treated with radiotherapy plus ipilimumab. The DNA reads TGTGCCAGCAGTTACTCGACAGAATATCAGCCCCAGCATTTT. Its protein product is CASSYSTEYQPQHF.